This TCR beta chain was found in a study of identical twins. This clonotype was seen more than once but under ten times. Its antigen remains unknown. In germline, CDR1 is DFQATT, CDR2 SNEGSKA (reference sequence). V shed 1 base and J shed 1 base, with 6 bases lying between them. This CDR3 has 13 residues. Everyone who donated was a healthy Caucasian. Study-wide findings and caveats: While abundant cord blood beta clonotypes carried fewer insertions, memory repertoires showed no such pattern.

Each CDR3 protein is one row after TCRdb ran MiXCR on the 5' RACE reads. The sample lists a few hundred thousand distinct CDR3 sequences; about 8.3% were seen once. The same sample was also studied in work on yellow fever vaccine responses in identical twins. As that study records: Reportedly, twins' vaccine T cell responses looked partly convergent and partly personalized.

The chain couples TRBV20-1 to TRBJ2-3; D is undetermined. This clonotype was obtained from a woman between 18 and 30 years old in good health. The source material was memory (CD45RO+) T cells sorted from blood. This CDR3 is CSARVKGTDTQYF. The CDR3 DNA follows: TGCAGTGCTAGAGTAAAGGGCACAGATACGCAGTATTTT.